The 27 T cell receptor beta chains in this list originate from one sample, sequenced in a study of T cell repertoires in cytomegalovirus infection (dated by TCRdb to between 2018 and 2021). The antigens for these receptors are not known. The sequencer was an Illumina HiSeq 1500. TCRdb reran the public reads through fastp at Q25 and MiXCR, keeping productive beta chains. Records with the same CDR3 protein are collapsed into one entry carrying the most frequent genes and DNA. The sample profile shows some 110,000 distinct CDR3 sequences; 10% of them were found once. The ten largest make up 30% to 40% of the sample. The sequencing input was PBMCs, sequenced either directly or after in vitro stimulation (not recorded which). These receptors all come from a human donor in good health (CMV status not recorded). Some clones in this sample may be carry-over from other donors' samples.

The chain couples TRBV28 to TRBJ2-5; no clear D gene. The CDR3 covers 13 residues. Germline V gives CDR1 MDHEN, CDR2 SYDVKM. Trimming shortened V by 6 bases and J by 3 bases, and 11 bases separated the two germline ends. The CDR3 DNA sequence: TGTGCCAGCAGCTTAGGGCGCGAAGAGACCCAGTACTTC. It encodes CASSLGREETQYF.

This clonotype has a count of ten or more. The chain combines TRBV7-2 with TRBJ1-5, with 11 bases that match TRBD1. J was trimmed by 1 base and V by 5 bases; bases with no gene match: 13. Germline V gene data show CDR1 as SGHTA and CDR2 as FQGNSA. The CDR3 extends over 19 amino acids. CDR3 in amino acids: CASSQGVGQGGWSNQPQHF. In DNA form, the CDR3 reads TGTGCCAGCAGCCAAGGGGTGGGACAGGGGGGTTGGAGCAATCAGCCCCAGCATTTT. Based on the CDR3 plus reference TRBV7-2 and TRBJ1-5, the full variable domain is GAGVSQSPSNKVTEKGKDVELRCDPISGHTALYWYRQSLGQGLEFLIYFQGNSAPDKSGLPSDRFSAERTGGSVSTLTIQRTQQEDSAVYLCASSQGVGQGGWSNQPQHFGDGTRLSIL.

This clonotype was counted at least ten times. V and J are TRBV9 and TRBJ1-2; 7 bases match TRBD1. The CDR3 consists of 16 residues. Germline V CDR1 and CDR2: SGDLS, YYNGEE. Trimming took 4 bases from V and 8 from J; bases not matched to a gene: 17. The CDR3 reads CASSTQSSDRIVGYTF. The CDR3 DNA reads as TGTGCCAGCAGCACACAATCATCGGACAGGATAGTGGGCTACACCTTC.

Ten or more counts support this clonotype. The V gene is TRBV7-9, the J gene TRBJ1-2, with 10 positions matching TRBD1. The CDR3 sequence is 16 residues long. Germline V lookup: CDR1 SEHNR, CDR2 FQNEAQ (reference sequence). V shed 5 bases and J 4 bases; nucleotides not matched to a gene: 10. CDR3: CASSIGTGEESYGYTF. CDR3 in DNA: TGTGCCAGCAGCATCGGGACAGGGGAGGAGAGCTATGGCTACACCTTC.

A note on this clonotype: The junction departs from the called germline gene at one end, perhaps through a read error. The V and J genes are TRBV6-1 and TRBJ1-1, with unresolved D. The germline CDR1 and CDR2 sequences are MNHNS and SASEGT. The CDR3 loop spans 10 amino acids. CDR3 region: CASGRSEASF. Written as DNA, the CDR3 is TGTGCCAGCGGACGGTCTGAAGCTTCCTTT.

This clonotype was observed a single time. The rearrangement uses TRBV13 and TRBJ2-7; 9 bases are a match to TRBD2. The junction had 12 bases not matched to a gene; V was cut back by 5 bases and J by 7 bases. Germline CDR1 is PRHDT and CDR2 is FYEKMQ (reference sequence). The CDR3 spans 15 residues. The CDR3 reads CASSAPGAGGQEQYF. CDR3 DNA: TGTGCCAGCAGCGCTCCGGGAGCGGGGGGACAGGAGCAGTACTTC.

This chain uses TRBV10-3 with TRBJ2-1; 11 positions match TRBD2. Unmatched junction bases numbered 6, after V lost 9 bases and J lost 8 bases. The length of the CDR3 is 13 residues. CDR1 ENHRY and CDR2 SYGVKD come from the germline V gene. The CDR3 spells CAITSGGGDEQFF. CDR3 sequence (DNA): TGTGCCATTACTAGCGGGGGAGGGGATGAGCAGTTCTTC.

This clonotype was picked up many times. The chain combines TRBV11-2 with TRBJ2-3; D remains ambiguous. V lost 5 bases and J lost 1, with 13 bases in between. The germline CDR1 and CDR2 sequences are SGHAT and FQNNGV. This CDR3 is built from 15 residues. The CDR3 loop is CASSPGAIGTDTQYF. For the CDR3, the DNA is TGTGCCAGCAGCCCGGGCGCTATAGGCACAGATACGCAGTATTTT.

This clonotype was seen at least ten times. J is TRBJ2-1 and V is TRBV28, with D perhaps TRBD1 (6 bases). The V gene lost 8 bases and the J gene lost 4 bases, with 12 bases spanning the gap. The CDR3 is made up of 13 amino acids. Germline CDR1 is MDHEN and CDR2 is SYDVKM. In DNA form, the CDR3 reads TGTGCCAGCCTAACAGGGTTGTACAATGAGCAGTTCTTC. Its translation: CASLTGLYNEQFF.

A few counts support this clonotype. This chain joins TRBV6-5 and TRBJ2-7, with a tentative D call TRBD1 (6 bases). Germline-derived CDR1 and CDR2 are MNHEY and SVGAGI. The CDR3 runs to 15 residues. Trimming shortened V by 2 bases and J by 0 bases, and 11 bases separated the two germline ends. CDR3 residues: CASSYKGGSSYEQYV. The CDR3 DNA reads TGTGCCAGCAGTTACAAAGGGGGAAGCTCCTACGAGCAGTACGTC.

This chain uses TRBV7-2 with TRBJ2-3, with no clear D. CDR1 SGHTA and CDR2 FQGNSA come from the germline V gene. With 2 bases removed from V and 6 bases from J, the gap between germline ends came to 12 bases. The CDR3 extends over 14 amino acids. The CDR3 DNA reads TGTGCCAGCAGCTTAAGGAAAGGCCCCGATACGCAGTATTTT. It yields the protein CASSLRKGPDTQYF.

This clonotype showed up many times. The rearrangement joins TRBV7-3 to TRBJ2-3; 7 nucleotides agree with TRBD2. With V trimmed by 5 bases and J by 5 bases, 7 bases remained unmatched. Looked up from germline, CDR1 is SGHTA and CDR2 is FQGTGA. The CDR3 length is 14 residues. CDR3: CASSPNAGVDTQYF. The CDR3 region has the DNA TGTGCCAGCAGCCCCAACGCGGGAGTAGATACGCAGTATTTT.

In its sample, this clonotype was seen a few times. This chain links TRBV7-3 with TRBJ2-5; 8 nucleotides align to TRBD2. Germline trimming cut 5 bases from V and 5 bases from J; bases unmatched to any gene: 4. Per germline, CDR1 SGHTA and CDR2 FQGTGA. The CDR3 sequence is 13 residues long. CDR3 nucleotides: TGTGCCAGCAGCCCGGGAGGGAGGGAGACCCAGTACTTC. This gives the protein CASSPGGRETQYF.

The chain employs TRBV12-3 or TRBV12-4 and TRBJ1-2; the D gene is possibly TRBD1 (5 bases). Trimming shortened V by 3 bases and J by 3 bases, and 14 bases separated the two germline ends. This CDR3 region has 15 residues. The CDR3 sequence is CASSFPGRGYYGYTF. The CDR3 DNA follows: TGTGCCAGCAGTTTTCCCGGACGGGGGTACTATGGCTACACCTTC.

The chain links TRBV30 to TRBJ1-2, with TRBD1 as a possible D gene (6 bases). Looked up from germline, CDR1 is GTSNPN and CDR2 is SVGIG (reference sequence). This CDR3 comprises 11 residues. Trimming stripped 4 bases from V and 6 bases from J, with 9 bases between. In DNA form, the CDR3 reads TGTGCCTGGACACAGGGACATGGCTACACCTTC. Translated: CAWTQGHGYTF.

This clonotype was counted ten times or more. The V call is TRBV11-1, the J call TRBJ2-5, with a tentative D call TRBD1 (6 bases). The CDR3 has 16 amino acids. Germline-derived CDR1 and CDR2 are SGHAT and FQDESV (reference sequence). The germline V and J ends were trimmed by 5 bases and 2 bases, with 18 bases remaining between them. The CDR3 protein is CASSVRLGHTQETQYF. CDR3 coding DNA: TGTGCCAGCAGCGTAAGGCTGGGACACACTCAAGAGACCCAGTACTTC.

J is TRBJ2-2 and V is TRBV6-6; D possibly corresponds to TRBD2 (5 bases). Trimming shortened V by 7 bases and J by 1 base, and 13 bases separated the two germline ends. From germline, CDR1 is MNHNY and CDR2 SVGAGI (reference sequence). This CDR3 is 15 amino acids long. This CDR3 reads CASNPAVGNTGELFF. The CDR3 nucleotides read TGTGCCAGCAACCCAGCGGTCGGGAACACCGGGGAGCTGTTTTTT.

This clonotype was recorded many times. This chain's CDR3 is CASSDQYRASEAFF. CDR3 sequence (DNA): TGTGCCAGCAGCGATCAATACAGGGCCTCCGAAGCTTTCTTT. V usage is TRBV7-8 and J usage is TRBJ1-1; perhaps TRBD1 as D (6 bases). CDR1 is SGHVS, CDR2 FQNEAQ, per germline. The CDR3 runs to 14 residues. V lost 5 bases and J 8 bases, leaving 18 bases between the germline ends. The whole variable domain, filled in from reference TRBV7-8 and TRBJ1-1, reads GAGVSQSPRYKVAKRGQDVALRCDPISGHVSLFWYQQALGQGPEFLTYFQNEAQLDKSGLPSDRFFAERPEGSVSTLKIQRTQQEDSAVYLCASSDQYRASEAFFGQGTRLTVV.

This clonotype has a count of ten or more. The V gene is TRBV19, the J gene TRBJ2-7; no reliable D call. V was trimmed by 3 bases and J by 3 bases, leaving 12 bases between them. Germline V lookup: CDR1 LNHDA, CDR2 SQIVND (reference sequence). The CDR3 has 14 amino acids. The CDR3 reads CASSIEGAYYEQYF. The CDR3, as DNA: TGTGCCAGTAGTATTGAAGGAGCTTACTACGAGCAGTACTTC.

This sequence joins TRBV12-3 or TRBV12-4 and TRBJ2-5, with D unresolved. CDR3 length: 12 residues. Trimming removed 6 bases from V and 3 bases from J, with 8 bases in between. The CDR3, as DNA: TGTGCCAGCAGATCTAGGGAAGAGACCCAGTACTTC. Translating it yields CASRSREETQYF.

This clonotype has at least ten counts. This sequence joins TRBV11-2 and TRBJ2-3, with 7 bases matching TRBD2. Trimming took 6 bases from V and 1 from J; bases not matched to a gene: 4. Looked up from germline, CDR1 is SGHAT and CDR2 is FQNNGV. This CDR3 is built from 14 residues. CDR3 protein: CASRQAGRTDTQYF. The DNA of the CDR3 is TGTGCCAGCAGACAAGCGGGACGCACAGATACGCAGTATTTT.

The table lists this clonotype with a few counts. The rearrangement links TRBV20-1 to TRBJ2-7; possibly TRBD1 for D (6 bases). The CDR3 extends over 12 amino acids. Germline CDR1 DFQATT, CDR2 SNEGSKA (reference sequence). Trimming cost V 6 bases and J 1 base, with 10 bases left between them. In nucleotides, the CDR3 is TGCAGTGCCGAGGGGGATTCCTACGAGCAGTACTTC. Its translation: CSAEGDSYEQYF.

This clonotype was seen ten or more times. CDR3 loop: CASLQNRGFSYNEQFF. In DNA, the CDR3 is TGTGCCAGCCTCCAAAACAGGGGGTTCTCCTACAATGAGCAGTTCTTC. The chain links TRBV11-2 to TRBJ2-1, with 8 positions matching TRBD1. Germline-derived CDR1 and CDR2 are SGHAT and FQNNGV. The V gene end was trimmed by 8 bases and the J gene end by 0 bases; junction bases not matched to a gene: 9. This CDR3 comprises 16 residues.

This clonotype appeared a few times. The V and J genes are TRBV25-1 and TRBJ1-4; D uncertain. The ends were cut back, 3 bases at V and 0 bases at J, with 20 bases in the middle. CDR1 MGHDK and CDR2 SYGVNS come from the germline V gene. The length of the CDR3 is 19 residues. This chain's CDR3 is CASSESSRQSLATNEKLFF. The DNA of the CDR3 is TGTGCCAGCAGTGAGTCTAGCAGGCAGTCCCTTGCAACTAATGAAAAACTGTTTTTT.

In this sample, this clonotype turned up a few times. The V gene is TRBV5-1, the J gene TRBJ1-3, with D hard to call. There are 15 residues in the CDR3. Trimming removed 5 bases at V and 0 bases at J, with 12 bases between. CDR1 is SGHRS and CDR2 is YFSETQ in the germline V gene. In DNA form, the CDR3 reads TGCGCCAGCAGTCCCAAAGACACCTCTGGAAACACCATATATTTT. This translates into CASSPKDTSGNTIYF.

The rearrangement uses TRBV15 and TRBJ2-5; unclear D gene. V was cut by 1 base and J by 2 bases, with 8 bases left in between. This CDR3 has 14 residues. The germline gives CDR1 LNHNV, CDR2 YYDKDF (reference sequence). In nucleotides, the CDR3 is TGTGCCACCAGCAGAGGGGTGAGGCAAGAGACCCAGTACTTC. As protein: CATSRGVRQETQYF.

This clonotype was detected many times. The chain carries TRBV7-2 and TRBJ1-2; no definite D call. Germline V gives CDR1 SGHTA, CDR2 FQGNSA. CDR3 size: 15 residues. V was pared by 2 bases and J by 8 bases, with 18 bases between. The CDR3 here is CASSLKVSETGGYTF. Here the CDR3 DNA reads TGTGCCAGCAGCTTAAAAGTTTCGGAGACCGGCGGCTACACCTTC.